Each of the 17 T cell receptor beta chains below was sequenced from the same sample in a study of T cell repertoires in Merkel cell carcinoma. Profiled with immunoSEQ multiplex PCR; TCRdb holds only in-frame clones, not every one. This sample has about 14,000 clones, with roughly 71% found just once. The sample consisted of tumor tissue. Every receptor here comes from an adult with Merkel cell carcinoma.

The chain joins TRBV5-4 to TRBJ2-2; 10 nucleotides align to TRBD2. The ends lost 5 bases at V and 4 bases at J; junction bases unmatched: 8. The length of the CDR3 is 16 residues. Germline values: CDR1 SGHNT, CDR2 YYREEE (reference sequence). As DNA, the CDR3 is TGTGCCAGCAGTTGGGGGCTAGCGGGAGTCACCGGGGAGCTGTTTTTT. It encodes CASSWGLAGVTGELFF.

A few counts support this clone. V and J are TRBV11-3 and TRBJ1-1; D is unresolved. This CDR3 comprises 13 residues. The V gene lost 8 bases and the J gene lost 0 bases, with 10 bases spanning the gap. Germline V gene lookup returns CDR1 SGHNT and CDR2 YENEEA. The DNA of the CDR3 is TGTGCCAGCGCCCCCGGGATGAACACTGAAGCTTTCTTT. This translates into CASAPGMNTEAFF.

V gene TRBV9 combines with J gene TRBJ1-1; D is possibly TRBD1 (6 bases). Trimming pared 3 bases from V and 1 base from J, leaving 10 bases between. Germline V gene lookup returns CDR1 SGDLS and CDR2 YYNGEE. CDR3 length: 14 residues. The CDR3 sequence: CASSATGQNTEAFF. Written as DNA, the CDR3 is TGTGCCAGCAGCGCTACAGGGCAGAACACTGAAGCTTTCTTT.

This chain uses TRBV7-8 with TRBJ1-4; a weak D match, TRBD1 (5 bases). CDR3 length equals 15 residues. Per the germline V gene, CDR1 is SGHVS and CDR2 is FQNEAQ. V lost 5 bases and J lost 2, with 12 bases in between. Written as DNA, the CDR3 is TGTGCCAGCAGCCGCTCCAGGGTCACTAATGAAAAACTGTTTTTT. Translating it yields CASSRSRVTNEKLFF.

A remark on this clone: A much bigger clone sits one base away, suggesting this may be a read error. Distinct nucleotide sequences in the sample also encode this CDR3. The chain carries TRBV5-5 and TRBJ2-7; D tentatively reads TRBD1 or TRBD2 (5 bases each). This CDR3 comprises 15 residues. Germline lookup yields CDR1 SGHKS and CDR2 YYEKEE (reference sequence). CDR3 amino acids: CASSLEGFGGYEQYF. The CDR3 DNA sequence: TGTGCCAGCAGCTTAGAGGGGTTCGGAGGCTACGAGCAGTATTTC.

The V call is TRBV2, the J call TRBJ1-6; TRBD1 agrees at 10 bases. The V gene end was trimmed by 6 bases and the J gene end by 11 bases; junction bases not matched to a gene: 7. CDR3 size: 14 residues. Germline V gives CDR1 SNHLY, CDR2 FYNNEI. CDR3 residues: CASSPGTGETPLHF. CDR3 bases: TGTGCCAGCAGCCCCGGGACAGGGGAAACACCCCTCCACTTT.

Here the CDR3 reads CASSPYSRGAVGYTF. Here the CDR3 DNA reads TGTGCCAGCAGCCCCTACTCTCGCGGGGCAGTAGGCTACACCTTC. The chain is built from TRBV7-9 and TRBJ1-2; D may be TRBD1 (5 bases). The CDR3 length is 15 residues. Trimming shortened V by 5 bases and J by 8 bases, and 21 bases separated the two germline ends. Germline lookup yields CDR1 SEHNR and CDR2 FQNEAQ (reference sequence).

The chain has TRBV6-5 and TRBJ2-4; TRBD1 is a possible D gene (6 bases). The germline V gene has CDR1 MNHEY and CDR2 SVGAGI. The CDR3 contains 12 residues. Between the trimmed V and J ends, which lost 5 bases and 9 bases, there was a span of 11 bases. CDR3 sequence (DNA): TGTGCCAGCAGTCCACAACAGGGCATTCAGTACTTC. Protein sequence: CASSPQQGIQYF.

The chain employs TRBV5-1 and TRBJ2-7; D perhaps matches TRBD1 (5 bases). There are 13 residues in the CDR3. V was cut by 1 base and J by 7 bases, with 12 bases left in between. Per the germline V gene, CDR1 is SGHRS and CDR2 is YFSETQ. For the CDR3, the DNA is TGCGCCAGCAGCTTGAACCTACAGGCGGAGCAGTACTTC. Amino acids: CASSLNLQAEQYF.

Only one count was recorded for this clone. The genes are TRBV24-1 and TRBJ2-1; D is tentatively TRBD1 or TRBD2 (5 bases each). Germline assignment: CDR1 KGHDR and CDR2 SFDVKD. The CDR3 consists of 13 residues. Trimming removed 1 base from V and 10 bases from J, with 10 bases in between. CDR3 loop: CATSDFNWGEQFF. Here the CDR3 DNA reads TGTGCCACCAGTGATTTTAATTGGGGGGAGCAGTTCTTC.

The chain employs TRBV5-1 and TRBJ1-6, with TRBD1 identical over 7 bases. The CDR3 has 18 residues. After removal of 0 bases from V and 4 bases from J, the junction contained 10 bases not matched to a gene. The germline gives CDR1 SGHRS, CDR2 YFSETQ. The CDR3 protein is CASSLGQGGLGYNSPLHF. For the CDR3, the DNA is TGCGCCAGCAGCTTGGGACAGGGAGGCCTGGGGTATAATTCACCCCTCCACTTT.

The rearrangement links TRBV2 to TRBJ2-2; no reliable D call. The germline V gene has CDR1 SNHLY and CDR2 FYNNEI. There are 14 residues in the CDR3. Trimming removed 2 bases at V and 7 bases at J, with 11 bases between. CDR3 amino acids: CASSESSTSGELFF. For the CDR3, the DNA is TGTGCCAGCAGTGAAAGTTCCACCAGCGGGGAGCTGTTTTTT.

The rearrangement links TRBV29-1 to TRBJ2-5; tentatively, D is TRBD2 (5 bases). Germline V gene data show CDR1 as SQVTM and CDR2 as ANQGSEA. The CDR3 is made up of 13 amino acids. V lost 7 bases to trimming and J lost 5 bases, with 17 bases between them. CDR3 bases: TGCAGCGCCGACCTTATCGCGGGCGAGACCCAGTACTTC. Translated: CSADLIAGETQYF.

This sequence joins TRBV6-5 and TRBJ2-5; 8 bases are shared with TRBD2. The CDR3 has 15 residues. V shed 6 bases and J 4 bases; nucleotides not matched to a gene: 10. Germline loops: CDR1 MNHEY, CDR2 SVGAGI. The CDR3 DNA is TGTGCCAGCAGACCTATTTTTAGCGGGGTAGAGACCCAGTACTTC. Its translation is CASRPIFSGVETQYF.

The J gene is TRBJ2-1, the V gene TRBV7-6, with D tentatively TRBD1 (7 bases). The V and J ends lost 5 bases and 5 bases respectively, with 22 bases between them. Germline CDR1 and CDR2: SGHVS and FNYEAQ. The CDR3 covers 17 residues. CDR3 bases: TGTGCCAGCAGCGGCAGCTGGGGACAGCGGAGGGACAATGAGCAGTTCTTC. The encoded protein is CASSGSWGQRRDNEQFF.

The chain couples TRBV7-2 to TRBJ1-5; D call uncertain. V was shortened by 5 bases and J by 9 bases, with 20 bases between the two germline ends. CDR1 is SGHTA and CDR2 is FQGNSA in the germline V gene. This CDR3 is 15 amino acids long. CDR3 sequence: CASSRTVGVKGPQHF. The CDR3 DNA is TGTGCCAGCAGCCGGACGGTCGGCGTAAAGGGGCCCCAGCATTTT.

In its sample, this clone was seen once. This chain's CDR3 is CAISISGFYNEQFF. DNA of the CDR3: TGTGCCATCTCCATTAGCGGGTTCTACAATGAGCAGTTCTTC. V is TRBV6-5 and J is TRBJ2-1; TRBD2 matches at 7 bases. J lost 3 bases, V lost 10 bases, and 9 bases had no gene match. This CDR3 is built from 14 residues. CDR1 MNHEY and CDR2 SVGAGI come from the germline V gene.